Listed below are T cell receptor beta chains from one sample, sequenced in a study of beta chain features in type 1 diabetes. The data were produced by immunoSEQ multiplex PCR, yet TCRdb's version contains in-frame clones alone and is incomplete. The sample has approximately 140,000 clones, about 44% seen once. The sample consisted of Tregs from blood. The origin of the receptors is a young man in good health. Each CDR3 is given with its conserved first and last residue. D genes are given only for firm matches. Size is stated for part of the rows, as once, few or many counts, or as a class when the clone is expanded.

J	V	D	size	DNA	CDR3
TRBJ2-5	TRBV6-6	TRBD1	few	TGTGCCAGCAGTTATTGGGCAGGGGGAGAGACCCAGTACTTC	CASSYWAGGETQYF
TRBJ2-5	TRBV2	.	once	TGTGCCAGCAGATCCGACCAAGAGACCCAGTACTTC	CASRSDQETQYF
TRBJ1-1	TRBV7-3	.	.	TGTGCCAGCAGCTTAATCCAGGGAAGGGAAGCTTTCTTT	CASSLIQGREAFF
TRBJ2-7	TRBV29-1	.	few	TGCAGCGTTGAACGGGACGGGGGCTCCTACGAGCAGTACTTC	CSVERDGGSYEQYF
TRBJ2-3	TRBV5-1	TRBD2	.	TGCGCCAGCAGCTTGGGGGCTAGCGGGGGCTACACAGATACGCAGTATTTT	CASSLGASGGYTDTQYF
TRBJ2-7	TRBV5-4	.	.	TGTGCCAGCAGCTCTACCTTTGGACCAGGGGATTCCTACGAGCAGTACTTC	CASSSTFGPGDSYEQYF
TRBJ1-3	TRBV11-2	.	.	TGTGCCAGCAGCCTAGGTTCCGGTGGAAACACCATATATTTT	CASSLGSGGNTIYF
TRBJ1-6	TRBV11-2	.	.	TGTGCCAGCAGCTTACAGGGTTTCGATTCACCCCTCCACTTT	CASSLQGFDSPLHF
TRBJ1-2	TRBV5-4	TRBD1	.	TGTGCCAGCAGCCTGGGACAGGCCGGGGGCTACACCTTC	CASSLGQAGGYTF
TRBJ1-1	TRBV6-6	TRBD1	.	TGTGCCACCCAGGGGGGCCGGGACACTGAAGCTTTCTTT	CATQGGRDTEAFF
TRBJ2-1	TRBV11-2	TRBD2	once	TGTGCCAGCAGCTCGCCCGGGGCGGGAGGGGAAAACAATGAGCAGTTCTTC	CASSSPGAGGENNEQFF
TRBJ2-5	TRBV27	TRBD2	.	TGTGCCAGCAGTCCGTCCGGGAGGGAGACCCAGTACTTC	CASSPSGRETQYF
TRBJ2-5	TRBV5-4	.	.	TGTGCCAGCAGCTTACACGCACAGGGCCAAGAGACCCAGTACTTC	CASSLHAQGQETQYF
TRBJ2-5	TRBV5-1	TRBD2	.	TGCGCCAGCAGCTGGAAGGAGACCGTAGCGGGAATAGCCCAGTACTTC	CASSWKETVAGIAQYF
TRBJ2-3	TRBV7-2	TRBD1	few	TGTGCCAGCAGCCCCCTTGGACAGGGGAGGACAGATACGCAGTATTTT	CASSPLGQGRTDTQYF
TRBJ2-3	TRBV6-5	.	.	TGTGCCAGCAGTTACGGGACTCGGCAGTATTTT	CASSYGTRQYF
TRBJ2-7	TRBV7-2	TRBD2	.	TGTGCCAGCAGCTTATTTAGGACTAGCGGGAGTCACGAGCAGTACTTC	CASSLFRTSGSHEQYF
TRBJ2-3	TRBV7-6	TRBD2	.	TGTGCCAGCAGCCTGCGGCCTATGGGCGGGAGAGTTGATACGCAGTATTTT	CASSLRPMGGRVDTQYF
TRBJ2-7	TRBV30	TRBD1	.	TGTGCCTGGGACCGGGACAGGGTCAACGAGCAGTACTTC	CAWDRDRVNEQYF
TRBJ1-1	TRBV4-1	.	once	TGCGCCAGCAGCCGAGAGGACAGCAACACTGAAGCTTTCTTT	CASSREDSNTEAFF
TRBJ2-1	TRBV7-3	.	once	TGTGCCAGCAGTCTCAGCGGAGGGATTTACAATGAGCAGTTCTTC	CASSLSGGIYNEQFF
TRBJ2-2	TRBV6-6	TRBD1	.	TGTGCCAGCACGGGACAGGAGACCAGCGGGGAGCTGTTTTTT	CASTGQETSGELFF
TRBJ1-1	TRBV7-9	.	few	TGTGCCAGCAGCTTCGGGGAGTTAAGCGAAGCTTTCTTT	CASSFGELSEAFF
TRBJ2-1	TRBV7-2	TRBD2	.	TGTGCCAGCAGCCTGACCTCTAGCGGGGTTTACAATGAGCAGTTCTTC	CASSLTSSGVYNEQFF
TRBJ2-1	TRBV5-1	TRBD2	.	TGCGCCAGCAGCTCCATTAGCGGGAGTGATGAGCAGTTCTTC	CASSSISGSDEQFF